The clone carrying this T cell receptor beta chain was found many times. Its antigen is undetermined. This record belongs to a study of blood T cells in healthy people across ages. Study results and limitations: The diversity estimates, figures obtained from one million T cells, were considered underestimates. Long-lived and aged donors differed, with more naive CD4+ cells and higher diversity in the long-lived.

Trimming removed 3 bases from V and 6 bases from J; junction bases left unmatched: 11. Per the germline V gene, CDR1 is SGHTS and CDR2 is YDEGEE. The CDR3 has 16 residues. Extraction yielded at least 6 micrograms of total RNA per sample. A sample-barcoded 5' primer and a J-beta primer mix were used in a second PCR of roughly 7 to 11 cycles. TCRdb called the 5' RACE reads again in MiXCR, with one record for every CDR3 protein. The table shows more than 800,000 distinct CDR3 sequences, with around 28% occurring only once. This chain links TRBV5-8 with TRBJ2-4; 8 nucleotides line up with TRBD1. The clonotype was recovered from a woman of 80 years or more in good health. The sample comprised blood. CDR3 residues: CASSWPGQGAINIQYF. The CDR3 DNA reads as TGTGCCAGCAGCTGGCCTGGACAGGGAGCTATAAACATTCAGTACTTC.